These 32 T cell receptor beta chains were sequenced from one sample in a study of blood T cell repertoires in COVID-19. The assay was immunoSEQ multiplex PCR, and TCRdb's table has in-frame clones only and misses some. Altogether 150,000 to 200,000 clones are present, roughly 80% being singletons, with the ten largest covering roughly 7%. Sequenced: peripheral blood. The receptors shown here come from a woman in her forties with COVID-19, enrolled during active disease.

Only a few counts were recorded for this clone. The chain has TRBV4-2 and TRBJ2-3, with 13 positions matching TRBD2. CDR1 LGHNA and CDR2 YNFKEQ come from the germline V gene. Trimming removed 2 bases from V and 4 bases from J; junction bases left unmatched: 3. This CDR3 region has 16 residues. The CDR3 sequence is CASSQILAGGPDTQYF. In DNA, the CDR3 is TGTGCCAGCAGCCAAATACTAGCGGGAGGGCCAGATACGCAGTATTTT.

The chain carries TRBV30 and TRBJ1-2; D is perhaps TRBD1 (6 bases). This CDR3 is 13 amino acids long. V was clipped by 1 base and J by 8 bases, with 14 bases between them. Germline lookup yields CDR1 GTSNPN and CDR2 SVGIG (reference sequence). The CDR3 DNA sequence: TGTGCCTGGAGTGCAGGACAGTTCAACGGCTACACCTTC. It encodes CAWSAGQFNGYTF.

In the case of this clone: Germline is not matched at one junction end, which may reflect a read error. The chain employs TRBV7-7 and TRBJ2-1; TRBD2 matches at 9 bases. CDR3 length equals 14 residues. Germline assignment: CDR1 SSHAT and CDR2 FNYEAQ (reference sequence). The CDR3 nucleotides read TGTGCTAGCAGCCTCTCCGGACTAGCGAATGAGCAGTTCTTC. Its protein product is CASSLSGLANEQFF.

The rearrangement links TRBV30 to TRBJ1-5; D remains unclear. The CDR3 has 13 residues. CDR1 is GTSNPN, CDR2 SVGIG, per germline (reference sequence). Trimming removed 3 bases at V and 5 bases at J, with 11 bases between. The CDR3, as DNA: TGTGCCTGGAGCAGAGGGATGGATCAGCCCCAGCATTTT. Amino acids: CAWSRGMDQPQHF.

The chain couples TRBV6-5 to TRBJ2-1; TRBD1 matches at 7 bases. Per germline, CDR1 MNHEY and CDR2 SVGAGI. Unmatched junction bases numbered 2, after V lost 2 bases and J lost 7 bases. This CDR3 contains 13 residues. DNA for the CDR3: TGTGCCAGCAGTTACGCGACAGGGAATGAGCAGTTCTTC. It is translated as CASSYATGNEQFF.

The chain is built from TRBV19 and TRBJ1-1; no clear D gene. Trimming removed 3 bases at V and 0 bases at J, with 8 bases between. This CDR3 spans 14 amino acids. Germline lookup yields CDR1 LNHDA and CDR2 SQIVND (reference sequence). In DNA, the CDR3 is TGTGCCAGTAGTATCGGACTTTTGAACACTGAAGCTTTCTTT. Protein sequence: CASSIGLLNTEAFF.

CDR3 DNA sequence: TGTGCCAGCAGGACGACGGAGGTCCTGGGCTACACCTTC. This gives the protein CASRTTEVLGYTF. The rearrangement uses TRBV6-6 and TRBJ1-2, with D unresolved. CDR1 and CDR2 from the germline V gene are MNHNY and SVGAGI (reference sequence). The CDR3 sequence is 13 residues long. V was clipped by 6 bases and J by 8 bases, with 16 bases between them.

Here the CDR3 reads CSVGQDTEAFF. CDR3 coding DNA: TGCAGCGTTGGACAGGACACTGAAGCTTTCTTT. The V call is TRBV29-1, the J call TRBJ1-1; possibly TRBD1 for D (6 bases). The CDR3 has 11 residues. The V gene lost 4 bases and the J gene lost 3 bases, with 6 bases spanning the gap. Germline values: CDR1 SQVTM, CDR2 ANQGSEA.

The V gene is TRBV30, the J gene TRBJ2-7; 9 nucleotides line up with TRBD1. The CDR3 is made up of 15 amino acids. Trimming at V came to 8 bases and at J to 0 bases, leaving 11 bases not matched to a gene. Germline CDR1 is GTSNPN and CDR2 is SVGIG (reference sequence). The CDR3 DNA reads as TGTGCCCGCGAACAGGGGGCCCATAGCTCCTACGAGCAGTACGTC. Its translation: CAREQGAHSSYEQYV.

This sequence joins TRBV12-5 and TRBJ2-3; 7 positions match TRBD2. Losses at the gene ends were 7 bases for V and 0 bases for J; bases not matched to a gene: 4. Germline lookup yields CDR1 LGHNT and CDR2 FRNRAP. CDR3 length: 14 residues. The CDR3: CASASGTSTDTQYF. The CDR3 nucleotides read TGTGCTAGTGCTAGCGGAACTAGCACAGATACGCAGTATTTT.

There are a few counts of this clone. This chain joins TRBV29-1 and TRBJ2-7; the match to TRBD1 covers 7 bases. CDR1 and CDR2 from the germline V gene are SQVTM and ANQGSEA. V gave up 7 bases and J gave up 4 bases; unmatched junction bases: 4. CDR3 length equals 11 residues. Here the CDR3 reads CSAQTGYEQYF. The CDR3 DNA is TGCAGCGCTCAGACAGGGTACGAGCAGTACTTC.

This sequence joins TRBV4-1 and TRBJ2-1; D not resolved. Looked up from germline, CDR1 is MGHRA and CDR2 is YSYEKL. CDR3 length: 16 amino acids. V lost 0 bases, J lost 8 bases, and 17 bases lay in between. The chain's CDR3 is CASSQDWMSVADEQFF. CDR3 DNA: TGCGCCAGCAGCCAAGATTGGATGTCGGTTGCGGATGAGCAGTTCTTC.

The chain has TRBV7-2 and TRBJ2-7, with TRBD1 as a possible D gene (5 bases). The CDR3 runs 13 residues. V was trimmed by 2 bases and J by 5 bases, leaving 10 bases between them. Germline V lookup: CDR1 SGHTA, CDR2 FQGNSA. The CDR3 region is CASSLQGADEQYF. DNA of the CDR3: TGTGCCAGCAGCTTACAGGGTGCGGACGAGCAGTACTTC.

This clone has only a few counts. The chain couples TRBV6-1 to TRBJ1-3; 7 nucleotides align to TRBD1. This CDR3 has 15 residues. CDR1 is MNHNS, CDR2 SASEGT, per germline. Germline trimming cut 0 bases from V and 4 bases from J; bases unmatched to any gene: 3. As DNA, the CDR3 is TGTGCCAGCAGTGAAGCGGAGGGGGCCGGAAACACCATATATTTT. As protein: CASSEAEGAGNTIYF.

The rearrangement uses TRBV30 and TRBJ2-3; weak D call: TRBD2 (5 bases). The germline V and J ends were trimmed by 0 bases and 6 bases, with 19 bases remaining between them. Germline V lookup: CDR1 GTSNPN, CDR2 SVGIG (reference sequence). The CDR3 spans 16 residues. CDR3 residues: CAWSVHPMAKRDTQYF. CDR3 nucleotide sequence: TGTGCCTGGAGTGTACATCCCATGGCAAAGCGGGATACGCAGTATTTT.

This clone was recorded only once. J is TRBJ1-5 and V is TRBV9, with 9 bases matching TRBD1. Germline V CDR1 and CDR2: SGDLS, YYNGEE. With V trimmed by 4 bases and J by 4 bases, 12 bases remained unmatched. CDR3 length: 17 residues. This chain's CDR3 is CASSPGWGQGPNQPQHF. The CDR3 DNA reads TGTGCCAGCAGCCCGGGATGGGGACAGGGACCAAATCAGCCCCAGCATTTT.

This clone has more than one count but fewer than ten. J is TRBJ2-1 and V is TRBV19; TRBD2 matches 10 bases. The trim removed 3 bases at V and 3 bases at J, leaving 5 bases unmatched. Germline-derived CDR1 and CDR2 are LNHDA and SQIVND (reference sequence). CDR3 length: 16 amino acids. The CDR3 region is CASSMSASGSYNEQFF. CDR3 coding DNA: TGTGCCAGTAGTATGTCGGCTAGCGGGAGCTACAATGAGCAGTTCTTC.

Only a few counts were recorded for this clone. J is TRBJ1-5 and V is TRBV6-6; TRBD1 matches at 7 bases. Germline V lookup: CDR1 MNHNY, CDR2 SVGAGI (reference sequence). This CDR3 comprises 14 residues. Trimming took 5 bases from V and 3 from J; bases not matched to a gene: 4. The DNA for the CDR3 is TGTGCCAGCAGTGGACAGGCGTTCAATCAGCCCCAGCATTTT. It yields the protein CASSGQAFNQPQHF.

This clone showed up just once. The CDR3 region is CASSPGGATDTQYF. CDR3 nucleotides: TGTGCCAGCAGCCCCGGGGGGGCGACAGATACGCAGTATTTT. The chain links TRBV11-3 to TRBJ2-3; 8 positions agree with TRBD2. The CDR3 is made up of 14 amino acids. V shed 5 bases and J 3 bases; nucleotides not matched to a gene: 4. The germline gives CDR1 SGHNT, CDR2 YENEEA. The full variable domain, in which reference TRBV11-3 and TRBJ2-3 provide the parts outside the CDR3, is EAGVVQSPRYKIIEKKQPVAFWCNPISGHNTLYWYLQNLGQGPELLIRYENEEAVDDSQLPKDRFSAERLKGVDSTLKIQPAELGDSAVYLCASSPGGATDTQYFGPGTRLTVL.

This clone has only a few counts. This chain links TRBV28 with TRBJ2-3; a possible D gene is TRBD2 (5 bases). With 3 bases removed from V and 2 bases from J, the gap between germline ends came to 9 bases. The germline CDR1 and CDR2 sequences are MDHEN and SYDVKM. The CDR3 extends over 14 amino acids. The CDR3 spells CASSLADFTDTQYF. The CDR3 nucleotides are TGTGCCAGCAGTTTGGCGGACTTCACAGATACGCAGTATTTT.

This clone has only a few counts. The chain couples TRBV2 to TRBJ2-1; the match to TRBD2 covers 7 bases. The junction had 6 bases not matched to a gene; V was cut back by 6 bases and J by 1 base. CDR3 size: 15 residues. The V gene's germline CDR1 is SNHLY and CDR2 FYNNEI. CDR3 protein: CASRVTSKSYNEQFF. Here the CDR3 DNA reads TGTGCCAGCAGAGTGACTAGCAAGTCCTACAATGAGCAGTTCTTC.

V usage is TRBV29-1 and J usage is TRBJ2-3; 8 bases fit TRBD1. The germline gives CDR1 SQVTM, CDR2 ANQGSEA. This CDR3 has 14 residues. Trimming at V came to 0 bases and at J to 5 bases, leaving 4 bases not matched to a gene. CDR3 loop: CSVEDRGRRDTQYF. DNA for the CDR3: TGCAGCGTTGAAGACAGGGGGCGCAGAGATACGCAGTATTTT.

There are a few counts of this clone. The CDR3 sequence: CSVEPSGFEQFF. CDR3 bases: TGCAGCGTTGAGCCTAGCGGGTTTGAGCAGTTCTTC. V and J are TRBV29-1 and TRBJ2-1; 8 bases align to TRBD2. The germline V gene encodes CDR1 SQVTM and CDR2 ANQGSEA. The CDR3 consists of 12 residues. After removal of 3 bases from V and 9 bases from J, the junction contained 4 bases not matched to a gene.

The chain's CDR3 is CAAGSVLAGGYNEQFF. The CDR3 DNA reads as TGTGCCGCGGGGTCTGTACTAGCGGGAGGGTACAATGAGCAGTTCTTC. J is TRBJ2-1 and V is TRBV28; 13 nucleotides align to TRBD2. Germline V CDR1 and CDR2: MDHEN, SYDVKM. V was pared by 11 bases and J by 4 bases, with 11 bases of the junction left unmatched. The CDR3 is 16 residues long.

The sample holds a few counts of this clone. The chain employs TRBV2 and TRBJ2-5, with 11 bases that match TRBD2. CDR1 is SNHLY and CDR2 is FYNNEI in the germline V gene. With 9 bases clipped from V and 3 bases from J, the junction kept 6 bases outside the gene matches. The CDR3 covers 14 residues. This CDR3 is CARSISGGEETQYF. DNA for the CDR3: TGTGCCAGATCCATTAGCGGGGGGGAAGAGACCCAGTACTTC. Filled out from reference TRBV2 and TRBJ2-5, the complete variable domain reads EPEVTQTPSHQVTQMGQEVILRCVPISNHLYFYWYRQILGQKVEFLVSFYNNEISEKSEIFDDQFSVERPDGSNFTLKIRSTKLEDSAMYFCARSISGGEETQYFGPGTRLLVL.

The chain carries TRBV25-1 and TRBJ2-4; D gene ambiguous. Trimming shortened V by 0 bases and J by 0 bases, and 12 bases separated the two germline ends. CDR3 length equals 17 residues. CDR1 MGHDK and CDR2 SYGVNS come from the germline V gene. The CDR3 DNA reads TGTGCCAGCAGTGAATACCACGCGGAACAAGCCAAAAACATTCAGTACTTC. This codes for CASSEYHAEQAKNIQYF.

This clone was seen only a few times. The J gene is TRBJ2-2, the V gene TRBV9, with 7 bases matching TRBD1. The germline V gene encodes CDR1 SGDLS and CDR2 YYNGEE. The CDR3 totals 15 residues. J was trimmed by 0 bases and V by 6 bases; bases with no gene match: 5. This CDR3 reads CASKGTASNTGELFF. The CDR3 DNA follows: TGTGCCAGCAAGGGGACAGCCTCGAACACCGGGGAGCTGTTTTTT. Combining the CDR3 with reference TRBV9 and TRBJ2-2 gives the whole variable domain DSGVTQTPKHLITATGQRVTLRCSPRSGDLSVYWYQQSLDQGLQFLIQYYNGEERAKGNILERFSAQQFPDLHSELNLSSLELGDSALYFCASKGTASNTGELFFGEGSRLTVL.

The chain uses TRBV12-3 or TRBV12-4 and TRBJ1-1, with D possibly matching TRBD1 (6 bases). V was trimmed by 6 bases and J by 6 bases, leaving 14 bases between them. The length of the CDR3 is 13 residues. CDR3 bases: TGTGCCAGCAGACAGAGCAGGGGATCTGAAGCTTTCTTT. Amino acids: CASRQSRGSEAFF.

The genes are TRBV19 and TRBJ2-5, with TRBD2 identical over 7 bases. This CDR3 contains 15 residues. Germline trimming cut 3 bases from V and 5 bases from J; bases unmatched to any gene: 9. Germline V gives CDR1 LNHDA, CDR2 SQIVND (reference sequence). The CDR3 is CASSISGGGWETQYF. The DNA for the CDR3 is TGTGCCAGTAGTATTTCCGGCGGGGGATGGGAGACCCAGTACTTC. Together with reference TRBV19 and TRBJ2-5, the CDR3 gives the full variable domain: DGGITQSPKYLFRKEGQNVTLSCEQNLNHDAMYWYRQDPGQGLRLIYYSQIVNDFQKGDIAEGYSVSREKKESFPLTVTSAQKNPTAFYLCASSISGGGWETQYFGPGTRLLVL.

CDR3 residues: CASSPGLLDTQYF. In nucleotides, the CDR3 is TGCGCCAGCAGCCCGGGACTCCTAGATACGCAGTATTTT. The chain has TRBV5-1 and TRBJ2-3; D perhaps matches TRBD2 (6 bases). CDR1 SGHRS and CDR2 YFSETQ come from the germline V gene. The ends were cut back, 4 bases at V and 5 bases at J, with 11 bases in the middle. This CDR3 has 13 amino acids.

The chain carries TRBV10-3 and TRBJ1-1; 7 nucleotides match TRBD1. CDR3 size: 15 residues. Germline-derived CDR1 and CDR2 are ENHRY and SYGVKD. The J segment lost 7 bases and the V segment lost 0 bases, leaving 8 bases of the junction unmatched. CDR3 residues: CAISESPGTADEAFF. The CDR3 bases are TGTGCCATCAGTGAGTCGCCGGGGACAGCCGATGAAGCTTTCTTT.

J is TRBJ1-5 and V is TRBV28; D remains ambiguous. CDR3 length: 12 residues. Germline-derived CDR1 and CDR2 are MDHEN and SYDVKM. V was pared by 4 bases and J by 4 bases, with 5 bases between. The CDR3 region is CASSSLNQPQHF. The CDR3 nucleotides are TGTGCCAGCAGTTCCCTGAATCAGCCCCAGCATTTT. Based on the CDR3 plus reference TRBV28 and TRBJ1-5, the full variable domain is DVKVTQSSRYLVKRTGEKVFLECVQDMDHENMFWYRQDPGLGLRLIYFSYDVKMKEKGDIPEGYSVSREKKERFSLILESASTNQTSMYLCASSSLNQPQHFGDGTRLSIL.